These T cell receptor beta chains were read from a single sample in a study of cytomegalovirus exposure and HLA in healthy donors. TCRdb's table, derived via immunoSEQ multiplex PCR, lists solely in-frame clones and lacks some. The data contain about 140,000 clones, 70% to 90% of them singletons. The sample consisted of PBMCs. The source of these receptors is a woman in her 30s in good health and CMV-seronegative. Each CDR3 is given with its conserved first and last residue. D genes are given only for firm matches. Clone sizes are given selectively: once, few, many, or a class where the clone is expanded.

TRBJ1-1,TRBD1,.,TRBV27,CASSRTGGTEAFF,TGTGCCAGCAGTCGGACAGGGGGCACTGAAGCTTTCTTT
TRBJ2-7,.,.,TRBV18,CASSPARVGQGGSYEQYF,TGTGCCAGCTCACCGGCACGGGTAGGGCAGGGGGGTTCCTACGAGCAGTACTTC
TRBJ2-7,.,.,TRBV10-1,CASSEVAVQGQYF,TGCGCCAGCAGTGAGGTTGCGGTGCAGGGGCAGTACTTC
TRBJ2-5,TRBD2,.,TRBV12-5,CASALSRWGGETQYF,TGTGCTAGTGCCCTGAGCCGCTGGGGGGGAGAGACCCAGTACTTC
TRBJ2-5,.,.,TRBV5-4,CASSFARGLQETQYF,TGTGCCAGCAGCTTTGCTCGCGGGTTACAAGAGACCCAGTACTTC
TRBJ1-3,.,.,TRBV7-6,CASSLAGPGNTIYF,TGTGCCAGCAGCTTGGCGGGGCCTGGAAACACCATATATTTT
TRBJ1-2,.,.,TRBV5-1,CASHADTANYGYTF,TGCGCCAGCCACGCGGACACAGCTAACTATGGCTACACCTTC
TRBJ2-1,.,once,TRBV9,CASSSTGEVQFF,TGTGCCAGCAGCTCCACAGGGGAGGTGCAGTTCTTC
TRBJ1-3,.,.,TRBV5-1,CASSLSGVHGNTIYF,TGCGCCAGCAGCTTGTCAGGGGTGCACGGAAACACCATATATTTT
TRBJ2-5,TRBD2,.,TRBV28,CASSASGGQETQYF,TGTGCCAGCAGTGCTTCGGGGGGACAAGAGACCCAGTACTTC
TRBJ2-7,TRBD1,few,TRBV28,CASSPKRTGRWQYF,TGTGCCAGCAGCCCTAAAAGGACAGGGAGGTGGCAGTACTTC
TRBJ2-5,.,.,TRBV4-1,CASSQDGGGETQYF,TGCGCCAGCAGCCAAGATGGGGGCGGGGAGACCCAGTACTTC
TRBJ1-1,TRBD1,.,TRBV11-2,CASSLVGQEMNTEAFF,TGTGCCAGCAGCTTAGTGGGACAGGAAATGAACACTGAAGCTTTCTTT
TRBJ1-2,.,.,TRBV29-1,CSALTGWGYTF,TGCAGCGCCCTTACAGGGTGGGGCTACACCTTC
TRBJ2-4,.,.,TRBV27,CASSSPTQGAGGVGIQYF,TGTGCCAGCAGTTCCCCTACACAGGGGGCGGGGGGAGTAGGTATTCAGTACTTC
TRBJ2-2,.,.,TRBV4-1,CASSQVGSTGELFF,TGCGCCAGCAGCCAAGTCGGGAGCACCGGGGAGCTGTTTTTT
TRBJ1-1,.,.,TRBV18,CASSLTGIPNTEAFF,TGTGCCAGCTCACTTACAGGGATTCCGAACACTGAAGCTTTCTTT
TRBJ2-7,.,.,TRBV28,CASSSRGMSSYEQYF,TGTGCCAGCAGTAGCAGGGGCATGAGCTCCTACGAGCAGTACTTC
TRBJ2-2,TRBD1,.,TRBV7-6,CASSLTWDSNTGELFF,TGTGCCAGCAGCTTAACGTGGGACAGCAATACCGGGGAGCTGTTTTTT
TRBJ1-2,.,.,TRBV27,CASSPGPRLNYGYTF,TGTGCCAGCAGTCCAGGGCCCCGGTTGAACTATGGCTACACCTTC
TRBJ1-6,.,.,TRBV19,CASSSGGHNSPLHF,TGTGCCAGTAGTTCAGGAGGACATAATTCACCCCTCCACTTT
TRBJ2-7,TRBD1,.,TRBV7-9,CASSLQGAYEQYF,TGTGCCAGCAGCTTACAGGGGGCCTACGAGCAGTACTTC
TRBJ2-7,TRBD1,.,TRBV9,CASSVGRTGEPEQYF,TGTGCCAGCAGCGTAGGCAGGACAGGAGAACCCGAGCAGTACTTC
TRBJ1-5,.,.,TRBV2,CASSASGGGPQHF,TGTGCCAGCAGTGCCTCGGGGGGCGGGCCCCAGCATTTT
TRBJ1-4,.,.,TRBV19,CASTQGFGEKLFF,TGTGCCAGTACCCAGGGGTTTGGTGAAAAACTGTTTTTT
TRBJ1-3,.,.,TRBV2,CASKHRSGNTIYF,TGTGCCAGCAAACACCGCTCTGGAAACACCATATATTTT
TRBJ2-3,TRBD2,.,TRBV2,CASSDTSGKDTQYF,TGTGCCAGCAGCGACACTAGCGGGAAAGATACGCAGTATTTT
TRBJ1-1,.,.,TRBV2,CADRGQTNTEAFF,TGTGCCGACAGAGGTCAGACGAACACTGAAGCTTTCTTT
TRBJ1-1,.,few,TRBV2,CASSEDGARNTEAFF,TGTGCCAGCAGTGAAGATGGGGCTAGGAACACTGAAGCTTTCTTT
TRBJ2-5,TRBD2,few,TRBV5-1,CASSLVVGLAQETQYF,TGCGCCAGCAGCTTGGTGGTGGGACTAGCTCAAGAGACCCAGTACTTC
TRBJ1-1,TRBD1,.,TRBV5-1,CASSKRGTGSDNTEAFF,TGCGCCAGCAGCAAAAGAGGGACAGGATCAGACAACACTGAAGCTTTCTTT
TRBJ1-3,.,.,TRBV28,CASSLVVGTGNTIYF,TGTGCCAGCAGTTTGGTTGTGGGCACTGGAAACACCATATATTTT
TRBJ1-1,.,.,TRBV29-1,CSAIGTLGTEAFF,TGCAGCGCGATCGGGACATTGGGCACTGAAGCTTTCTTT
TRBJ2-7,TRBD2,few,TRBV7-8,CASSTLTSGNRYEQYF,TGTGCCAGCAGCACGTTGACTAGCGGGAACCGCTACGAGCAGTACTTC
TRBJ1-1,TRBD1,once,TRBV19,CAANQGGNTEAFF,TGTGCCGCAAACCAGGGGGGCAACACTGAAGCTTTCTTT
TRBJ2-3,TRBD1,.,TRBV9,CASSFGQVGDTQYF,TGTGCCAGCAGCTTCGGACAGGTCGGAGATACGCAGTATTTT
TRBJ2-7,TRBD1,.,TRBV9,CASSASAQGARVEQYF,TGTGCCAGCAGCGCATCTGCACAGGGGGCGCGAGTCGAGCAGTACTTC
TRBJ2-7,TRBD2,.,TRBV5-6,CASSQTGLTYEQYF,TGTGCCAGCAGTCAAACGGGACTAACCTACGAGCAGTACTTC
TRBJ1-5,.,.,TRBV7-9,CASSLAGDQPQHF,TGTGCCAGCAGCTTAGCCGGGGATCAGCCCCAGCATTTT
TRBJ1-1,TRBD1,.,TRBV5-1,CASSLGGTGGTEAFF,TGCGCCAGCAGCTTGGGGGGGACAGGAGGAACTGAAGCTTTCTTT
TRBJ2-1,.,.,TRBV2,CASSERYRTPSYNEQFF,TGTGCCAGCAGTGAACGCTACCGGACTCCCTCCTACAATGAGCAGTTCTTC
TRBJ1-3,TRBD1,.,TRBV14,CASSQDSTGQGLDTIYF,TGTGCCAGCAGCCAAGATTCTACAGGACAGGGGTTGGACACCATATATTTT
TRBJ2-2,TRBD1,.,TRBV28,CASSSPGTGNTGELFF,TGTGCCAGCAGTTCTCCTGGGACAGGGAACACCGGGGAGCTGTTTTTT
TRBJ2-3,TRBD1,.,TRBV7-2,CASSPTPTGRITDTQYF,TGTGCCAGCAGCCCAACTCCGACAGGGAGAATCACAGATACGCAGTATTTT
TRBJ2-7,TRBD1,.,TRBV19,CASSPGQLVYEQYF,TGTGCCAGTAGTCCGGGACAGTTAGTCTACGAGCAGTACTTC
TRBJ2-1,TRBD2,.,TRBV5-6,CASSLPPQRGAGEQFF,TGTGCCAGCAGCTTGCCCCCACAGCGGGGGGCGGGTGAGCAGTTCTTC
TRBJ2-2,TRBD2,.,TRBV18,CASSPRTSGAGELFF,TGTGCCAGCTCACCACGGACTAGCGGCGCCGGGGAGCTGTTTTTT
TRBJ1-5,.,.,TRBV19,CASSIEWGRVNQPQHF,TGTGCCAGTAGTATAGAATGGGGCAGGGTCAATCAGCCCCAGCATTTT
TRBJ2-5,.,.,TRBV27,CASSPTSYQETQYF,TGTGCCAGCAGTCCTACTTCTTATCAAGAGACCCAGTACTTC